The T cell receptor beta chain described here comes from a study of CD8+ T cells in alopecia areata. Overall study results and limits: Scalp sample sequencing also detects resident alphabeta T cells of normal skin. Alopecia totalis/universalis scalp especially showed more expanded CD8+ clones than normal scalp.

cDNA reverse transcribed from extracted RNA served as the sequencing template. Sequencing used immunoSEQ multiplex PCR; TCRdb keeps in-frame clones, though not all of them. The profile shows around 120,000 clones, less than 80% of them singletons. As for this clone: Its target is not known.

The researchers isolated CD4+ and CD8+ T cells from PBMCs by sorting. Germline V lookup: CDR1 SGHTA, CDR2 FQGNSA. The CDR3 is 15 amino acids. Trimming removed 6 bases at V and 3 bases at J, with 17 bases between. What was sequenced was CD4+ T cells sorted from blood. The chain recombines TRBV7-2 with TRBJ2-5; no clear D. The sequence was obtained from a human donor in good health. Written as DNA, the CDR3 is TGTGCCAGCAGATCGGGCTGGGCCGGAAAAGAGACCCAGTACTTC. Protein product: CASRSGWAGKETQYF.